Below, one T cell receptor (beta chain) is given with its context. The target of this receptor is not known. No per-base quality is available; no much larger clone lies one base away. The library came from 5' RACE. TCRdb lists the instrument as Illumina HiSeq 2500. The second PCR ran for about 6 to 11 cycles and used a J-beta primer mix along with a sample-barcoded 5' primer. A template-switch 5' adaptor carrying 12 random nucleotides introduced a unique molecular identifier onto each TCR beta cDNA molecule. At least 3 million CDR3-containing paired-end reads were obtained from each sample. All of the RNA was converted into first-strand cDNA using the Mint cDNA synthesis kit, with a TRBC-specific oligonucleotide serving as the primer. Following uracil-DNA glycosylase treatment, a first 18-cycle PCR with universal primers M1SS and BC2_uni_R was performed on all cDNA. The authors' analysis ran thus. Normalization of each sample was performed by random selection of 1 million high-quality reads, each carrying a distinct molecular identifier. Instead of being binned into consensus sequences, reads with shared molecular identifiers were discarded. CDR3 identification, clonotype clustering and error correction used MiTCR with a Q25 quality threshold and the strictest error-elimination algorithm. A nonparametric unseen species model with Euler transformation was used to estimate a lower bound on total TCR beta diversity. The public reads were quality trimmed at Q25 with fastp and then assembled into clones with MiXCR by TCRdb, keeping productive beta chains. Under each unique CDR3 protein, matching rows form one entry showing the most common genes and DNA. TCRdb's processing, not the study's, gives the V and J calls here. For this sample there are around 580,000 distinct CDR3 sequences; around half appear just once. The leading ten clones occupy around 24% of the sample.

Systemically healthy Caucasian individuals from Russia, approximately 39 in total and aged roughly 6 to 100 years, were included as donors. Each donor gave ten milliliters of peripheral blood, drawn into EDTA-treated Vacutainer tubes. Ficoll-Paque density-gradient centrifugation was used to isolate PBMCs, with at least 6.5 million per sample. Trizol reagent was used to extract total RNA from PBMCs, with at least 5.5 micrograms per sample. For every donor, flow cytometry on a PBMC aliquot measured the percentage of naive CD45RAhigh/CD27high T cells. Taken from the germline V gene (reference sequence), the CDR1 and CDR2 loops are DFQATT and SNEGSKA. From the cysteine through the phenylalanine, the CDR3 covers 14 amino acids. The DNA shown is the 42-base CDR3, in frame from base 1. Trimming at the junction amounts to 5 bases on V and 5 bases on J, and the germline ends lie 16 bases apart. The sample is drawn from a study of blood T cells in healthy people across ages (dated by TCRdb to 2013 to 2016). Background for the entire study: In model experiments, template switching captured roughly one uniquely barcoded TCR beta cDNA molecule for every two T cells. The study analyzed two additional independent replicas of 1 million unique cDNA reads from the same blood draw for two donors, one aged 18 to 30 and one aged 80 or older. Four age groups were formed from the donors: young (average approximately 17 years), middle-aged (around 39), aged (under 70) and long-lived (roughly 81). To track age-related changes in TCR beta repertoire diversity, the study relied on deep sequencing normalized with unique cDNA molecular identifiers. Donors of different ages were randomly distributed across sequencing lanes to avoid experimental bias.

The research as a whole found: Observed TCR beta diversity per million T cells fell roughly linearly with age, and a significant reduction was already apparent by age roughly 40. The CMV infection status of donors was not known, potentially confounding age-related changes in expanded clonotypes. There was a strong correlation between observed TCR beta diversity and the percentage of naive T cells measured by flow cytometry. Bulk unsorted PBMC profiling prevented conclusive comparison of naive and antigen-experienced compartments. Compared with the aged group, the long-lived group had more naive CD4+ T cells, fewer expanded clones and increased TCR diversity, suggesting age selection. Estimates of total diversity from one million sequenced T cells were regarded as lower bounds and underestimates.

The sequenced sample consisted of blood. The origin of this receptor is a man at least 80 years old in good health. Rearrangement joined TRBV20-1 to TRBJ2-1, with a tentative D gene TRBD2 over 6 matching bases. The CDR3 protein: CSAPSEAGDNEQFF. The sequenced DNA: TGCAGTGCTCCTAGCGAAGCGGGTGACAATGAGCAGTTCTTC.